Below, 32 T cell receptor beta chains from the same sample are listed, as sequenced in a study of cytomegalovirus exposure and HLA in healthy donors. The PCR was carried out with 60 Vbeta primers and 13 Jbeta primers. Profiling relied on immunoSEQ multiplex PCR, and the TCRdb table lists in-frame clones only, not all of them. This table has around 90,000 clones, 85% appearing once. Input material: PBMCs. Receptor source: a man in his forties or fifties in good health and CMV-seropositive.

V is TRBV12-5 and J is TRBJ2-7, with 9 bases matching TRBD2. CDR1 is LGHNT, CDR2 FRNRAP, per germline. V lost 2 bases to trimming and J lost 3 bases; unmatched junction nucleotides: 8. The CDR3 loop spans 16 amino acids. Here the CDR3 DNA reads TGTGCTAGTGGTTTGAGGGCTAGCGGGATTCACTACGAGCAGTACTTC. This encodes CASGLRASGIHYEQYF.

This chain joins TRBV7-8 and TRBJ2-3; unclear D gene. The CDR3 spans 16 residues. Trimming removed 2 bases at V and 0 bases at J, with 12 bases between. Looked up from germline, CDR1 is SGHVS and CDR2 is FQNEAQ. The CDR3 DNA follows: TGTGCCAGCAGCTTAAAATCTGGCTCTAGCACAGATACGCAGTATTTT. This sequence encodes CASSLKSGSSTDTQYF.

This clone was seen a single time. The chain couples TRBV11-3 to TRBJ2-1, with a tentative D call TRBD2 (5 bases). V was clipped by 1 base and J by 8 bases, with 18 bases between them. This CDR3 contains 16 residues. The germline gives CDR1 SGHNT, CDR2 YENEEA. CDR3 nucleotides: TGTGCCAGCAGCTTAGGGTTGTCAGGACTTCGGGATGAGCAGTTCTTC. Translating it yields CASSLGLSGLRDEQFF. Combining the CDR3 with reference TRBV11-3 and TRBJ2-1 gives the whole variable domain EAGVVQSPRYKIIEKKQPVAFWCNPISGHNTLYWYLQNLGQGPELLIRYENEEAVDDSQLPKDRFSAERLKGVDSTLKIQPAELGDSAVYLCASSLGLSGLRDEQFFGPGTRLTVL.

The V call is TRBV7-3, the J call TRBJ2-1; 9 bases are a match to TRBD2. CDR1 is SGHTA, CDR2 FQGTGA, per germline. The junction had 10 bases not matched to a gene; V was cut back by 4 bases and J by 9 bases. This CDR3 has 15 amino acids. The CDR3 region is CASSWGLATEGEQFF. The CDR3 DNA reads as TGTGCCAGCAGCTGGGGACTAGCCACCGAGGGTGAGCAGTTCTTC.

The rearrangement links TRBV7-3 to TRBJ2-1; 8 bases line up with TRBD1. The junction had 3 bases not matched to a gene; V was cut back by 5 bases and J by 6 bases. CDR1 SGHTA and CDR2 FQGTGA come from the germline V gene. The CDR3 spans 13 residues. This CDR3 is CASSTDRVNEQFF. CDR3 coding DNA: TGTGCCAGCAGCACGGACAGGGTCAATGAGCAGTTCTTC.

The chain combines TRBV28 with TRBJ2-5; 8 bases line up with TRBD2. CDR3 length: 14 amino acids. Germline assignment: CDR1 MDHEN and CDR2 SYDVKM. J lost 5 bases, V lost 10 bases, and 12 bases had no gene match. The CDR3 protein is CAIRPTGGGETQYF. CDR3 DNA: TGTGCCATCAGGCCTACGGGAGGGGGGGAGACCCAGTACTTC.

The chain recombines TRBV19 with TRBJ2-7; 9 bases map to TRBD1. In germline, CDR1 is LNHDA, CDR2 SQIVND (reference sequence). The junction had 2 bases not matched to a gene; V was cut back by 5 bases and J by 6 bases. The CDR3 has 12 residues. The CDR3 DNA reads as TGTGCCAGTAGTCGACAGGGGGGCGAGCAGTACTTC. Encoded protein: CASSRQGGEQYF.

The chain uses TRBV7-9 and TRBJ2-7; D not resolved. This CDR3 is 12 amino acids long. With 2 bases removed from V and 6 bases from J, the gap between germline ends came to 8 bases. Germline-derived CDR1 and CDR2 are SEHNR and FQNEAQ (reference sequence). CDR3 protein: CASSLLEVEQYF. CDR3 sequence (DNA): TGTGCCAGCAGCTTATTAGAGGTCGAGCAGTACTTC.

Concerning this clone itself: The same CDR3 also results from other DNA sequences found in this sample. CDR3 sequence (DNA): TGTGCCAGCCGGGACAGGGGGCATGACGAGCAGTACTTC. Translation gives CASRDRGHDEQYF. This chain uses TRBV19 with TRBJ2-7; 12 positions agree with TRBD1. The CDR3 has 13 amino acids. J lost 5 bases, V lost 9 bases, and 5 bases had no gene match. Germline CDR1 LNHDA, CDR2 SQIVND (reference sequence).

The chain couples TRBV15 to TRBJ2-7, with D possibly being TRBD2 (6 bases). Per the germline V gene, CDR1 is LNHNV and CDR2 is YYDKDF (reference sequence). Deletions cut 5 bases from V and 0 bases from J, with 8 bases between. This CDR3 is built from 13 residues. The CDR3 nucleotides read TGTGCCACCAGCGGGGGGTACTCCTACGAGCAGTACTTC. It is translated as CATSGGYSYEQYF.

The chain carries TRBV2 and TRBJ1-1; D possibly corresponds to TRBD1 (5 bases). V was clipped by 6 bases and J by 2 bases, with 43 bases between them. CDR1 SNHLY and CDR2 FYNNEI come from the germline V gene. CDR3 size: 24 residues. CDR3 loop: CASRTSVVAVTLWGPLFSNTEAFF. The CDR3 DNA reads as TGTGCCAGCAGGACCAGTGTGGTTGCTGTAACATTGTGGGGCCCCCTCTTCTCCAACACTGAAGCTTTCTTT.

This clone was detected only once. This chain uses TRBV5-4 with TRBJ1-1; 10 bases align to TRBD1. The CDR3 has 15 amino acids. Germline loops: CDR1 SGHNT, CDR2 YYREEE (reference sequence). With 4 bases clipped from V and 1 base from J, the junction kept 4 bases outside the gene matches. CDR3 in DNA: TGTGCCAGCAGCCAAAGACAGGGGGCGAACACTGAAGCTTTCTTT. Translated, it gives CASSQRQGANTEAFF.

The rearrangement links TRBV4-1 to TRBJ2-7, with a weak D call TRBD2 (6 bases). Trimming removed 4 bases at V and 2 bases at J, with 18 bases between. Germline V gene sequence: CDR1 MGHRA, CDR2 YSYEKL. This CDR3 has 16 residues. In nucleotides, the CDR3 is TGCGCCAGCAGCCCCGCGGAGGGGCCGGCCACCTACGAGCAGTACTTC. It encodes CASSPAEGPATYEQYF.

The V and J genes are TRBV11-2 and TRBJ2-7, with 7 positions matching TRBD2. CDR3 length: 16 amino acids. Germline CDR1 and CDR2: SGHAT and FQNNGV. Losses at the gene ends were 0 bases for V and 3 bases for J; bases not matched to a gene: 8. CDR3 amino acids: CASSLDPTSSNYEQYF. The CDR3, as DNA: TGTGCCAGCAGCTTAGACCCGACTAGCAGTAACTACGAGCAGTACTTC. Full variable domain (outside the CDR3, taken from reference TRBV11-2 and TRBJ2-7): EAGVAQSPRYKIIEKRQSVAFWCNPISGHATLYWYQQILGQGPKLLIQFQNNGVVDDSQLPKDRFSAERLKGVDSTLKIQPAKLEDSAVYLCASSLDPTSSNYEQYFGPGTRLTVT.

The chain employs TRBV7-3 and TRBJ2-7, with D tentatively TRBD1 (10 bases). The V gene lost 5 bases and the J gene lost 6 bases, with 20 bases spanning the gap. The CDR3 totals 15 residues. Per germline, CDR1 SGHTA and CDR2 FQGTGA. The CDR3 here is CASSPSGTGVFEQYF. In nucleotides, the CDR3 is TGTGCCAGCAGCCCTAGCGGGACAGGGGTCTTCGAGCAGTACTTC.

This clone has only a few counts. The V gene is TRBV9, the J gene TRBJ2-7; D perhaps matches TRBD2 (6 bases). CDR1 SGDLS and CDR2 YYNGEE come from the germline V gene. Trimming took off 4 bases at V and 0 bases at J, with 14 bases between the two ends. The CDR3 has 15 amino acids. This chain's CDR3 is CASSPTSFTSYEQYF. Written as DNA, the CDR3 is TGTGCCAGCAGCCCTACTAGCTTCACCTCCTACGAGCAGTACTTC.

Concerning this clone: This is likely a read error, given that the CDR3 carries no conserved phenylalanine or tryptophan at its end. The V and J genes are TRBV11-2 and TRBJ2-7, with TRBD1 as a possible D gene (6 bases). This CDR3 contains 14 residues. V dropped 5 bases and J dropped 2 bases, with 13 bases sitting between them. Germline values: CDR1 SGHAT, CDR2 FQNNGV. The CDR3 coding sequence is TGTGCCAGCAGCCGAACAGGGATCCCCTACGAGCAGTACTCC. This encodes CASSRTGIPYEQYS.

The J gene is TRBJ2-1, the V gene TRBV10-2; 10 bases map to TRBD2. Trimming removed 2 bases from V and 2 bases from J; junction bases left unmatched: 0. This CDR3 region has 15 residues. In germline, CDR1 is WSHSY, CDR2 SAAADI. The CDR3 here is CASSEGLAAYNEQFF. For the CDR3, the DNA is TGCGCCAGCAGTGAGGGACTAGCGGCCTACAATGAGCAGTTCTTC.

The chain has TRBV19 and TRBJ2-7, with 7 bases aligning to TRBD1. The CDR3 spans 16 residues. The germline gives CDR1 LNHDA, CDR2 SQIVND (reference sequence). Trimming took 5 bases from V and 1 from J; bases not matched to a gene: 11. The CDR3 region is CASSSFGAGGSYEQYF. CDR3 sequence (DNA): TGTGCCAGTAGTTCCTTCGGGGCAGGGGGTTCCTACGAGCAGTACTTC. Full variable domain (rest looked up from reference TRBV19 and TRBJ2-7): DGGITQSPKYLFRKEGQNVTLSCEQNLNHDAMYWYRQDPGQGLRLIYYSQIVNDFQKGDIAEGYSVSREKKESFPLTVTSAQKNPTAFYLCASSSFGAGGSYEQYFGPGTRLTVT.

J is TRBJ2-7 and V is TRBV6-5; 7 bases map to TRBD1. Germline trimming cut 2 bases from V and 6 bases from J; bases unmatched to any gene: 4. The CDR3 runs 13 residues. From germline, CDR1 is MNHEY and CDR2 SVGAGI. The CDR3: CASSYRTGSEQYF. The CDR3 DNA sequence: TGTGCCAGCAGTTACCGGACAGGCTCCGAGCAGTACTTC.

This clone was counted only a few times. The rearrangement joins TRBV15 to TRBJ2-5; 9 bases match TRBD1. This CDR3 comprises 17 residues. Trimming cost V 0 bases and J 1 base; bases outside gene matches: 6. Germline V lookup: CDR1 LNHNV, CDR2 YYDKDF (reference sequence). The CDR3 here is CATSRDTGGPTQETQYF. The CDR3 DNA sequence: TGTGCCACCAGCAGAGATACAGGGGGCCCGACCCAAGAGACCCAGTACTTC.

J is TRBJ2-2 and V is TRBV5-6; a possible D gene is TRBD2 (5 bases). The V and J ends lost 0 bases and 6 bases respectively, with 9 bases between them. The CDR3 spans 14 residues. CDR1 SGHDT and CDR2 YYEEEE come from the germline V gene. The CDR3 sequence is CASSLAAEAGELFF. The DNA for the CDR3 is TGTGCCAGCAGCTTGGCGGCGGAGGCCGGGGAGCTGTTTTTT.

CDR3 DNA: TGTGCCAGCAGTGACCGGGTCGGACTTGAGCAGTTCTTC. It yields the protein CASSDRVGLEQFF. The J gene is TRBJ2-1, the V gene TRBV6-4; tentatively, D is TRBD2 (5 bases). There are 13 residues in the CDR3. CDR1 and CDR2 from the germline V gene are MRHNA and SNTAGT. The V end lost 2 bases, the J end lost 9 bases, and 11 bases lay between the germline ends.

This sequence joins TRBV5-4 and TRBJ2-3, with 11 positions matching TRBD1. V trimming: 0 bases; J trimming: 6 bases; junction bases outside the gene matches: 3. The CDR3 is 15 amino acids. Per germline, CDR1 SGHNT and CDR2 YYREEE (reference sequence). The CDR3, as DNA: TGTGCCAGCAGCTTGGCGGGACAGGGGGTGGATACGCAGTATTTT. It yields the protein CASSLAGQGVDTQYF.

The chain carries TRBV6-1 and TRBJ2-4; 11 nucleotides line up with TRBD2. Germline CDR1 and CDR2: MNHNS and SASEGT. The CDR3 has 15 amino acids. V was pared by 4 bases and J by 4 bases, with 3 bases of the junction left unmatched. The CDR3, as DNA: TGTGCCAGCAGTGCCGGGACTAGCGGAAAAAACATTCAGTACTTC. It is translated as CASSAGTSGKNIQYF.

J is TRBJ1-2 and V is TRBV2; 8 nucleotides line up with TRBD1. CDR3 size: 14 residues. The germline CDR1 and CDR2 sequences are SNHLY and FYNNEI. After removal of 6 bases from V and 3 bases from J, the junction contained 6 bases not matched to a gene. The CDR3 region is CASRIQGGDYGYTF. CDR3 sequence (DNA): TGTGCCAGCAGGATACAGGGGGGAGACTATGGCTACACCTTC.

The chain recombines TRBV5-1 with TRBJ2-7; D perhaps matches TRBD1 (6 bases). Trimming stripped 0 bases from V and 4 bases from J, with 14 bases between. This CDR3 region has 15 residues. Germline assignment: CDR1 SGHRS and CDR2 YFSETQ. For the CDR3, the DNA is TGCGCCAGCAGCTTGGTCCTCGGGACATCTTACGAGCAGTACTTC. It specifies CASSLVLGTSYEQYF.

The rearrangement links TRBV13 to TRBJ2-7; 7 bases are a match to TRBD2. This CDR3 region has 15 residues. The V and J ends lost 6 bases and 2 bases, in that order; junction bases with no gene match: 10. From germline, CDR1 is PRHDT and CDR2 FYEKMQ (reference sequence). The CDR3 region is CASSQPGGRTYEQYF. CDR3 DNA: TGTGCCAGCAGTCAACCGGGCGGGAGAACCTACGAGCAGTACTTC.

The J gene is TRBJ2-3, the V gene TRBV10-2; 8 nucleotides line up with TRBD2. The CDR3 totals 15 residues. In germline, CDR1 is WSHSY, CDR2 SAAADI. V lost 2 bases and J lost 6; bases outside the gene matches: 7. The chain's CDR3 is CASSEGGGRGDTQYF. CDR3 nucleotides: TGCGCCAGCAGTGAGGGCGGGGGGCGGGGGGATACGCAGTATTTT.

The V gene is TRBV9, the J gene TRBJ1-6; TRBD1 matches 7 bases. There are 14 residues in the CDR3. The V gene end was trimmed by 3 bases and the J gene end by 7 bases; junction bases not matched to a gene: 4. CDR1 is SGDLS and CDR2 is YYNGEE in the germline V gene. CDR3 sequence reads: CASSADRLNSPLHF. Here the CDR3 DNA reads TGTGCCAGCAGCGCGGACAGGCTGAATTCACCCCTCCACTTT.

V is TRBV5-1 and J is TRBJ1-6; the D gene is possibly TRBD1 (6 bases). Germline assignment: CDR1 SGHRS and CDR2 YFSETQ. The CDR3 is made up of 14 amino acids. V was trimmed by 0 bases and J by 10 bases, leaving 11 bases between them. The CDR3 sequence: CASSLAGAASPLHF. CDR3 bases: TGCGCCAGCAGCTTGGCAGGGGCAGCATCACCCCTCCACTTT. Using reference TRBV5-1 and TRBJ1-6 for the parts outside the CDR3, the full variable domain is KAGVTQTPRYLIKTRGQQVTLSCSPISGHRSVSWYQQTPGQGLQFLFEYFSETQRNKGNFPGRFSGRQFSNSRSEMNVSTLELGDSALYLCASSLAGAASPLHFGNGTRLTVT.

This clone was detected once. The genes are TRBV5-1 and TRBJ2-7; 10 nucleotides align to TRBD1. V dropped 4 bases and J dropped 3; count of bases not matched to a gene: 10. Germline loops: CDR1 SGHRS, CDR2 YFSETQ. The CDR3 runs to 16 residues. CDR3 nucleotides: TGCGCCAGCAGCCCCGGGACAGGGGAACCCCGCTACGAGCAGTACTTC. Translation gives CASSPGTGEPRYEQYF.